These T cell receptor beta chains were read from a single sample in a study of PD-1 blockade in classical Hodgkin lymphoma. Repertoires were generated with immunoSEQ multiplex PCR, while TCRdb's copy carries only in-frame clones and drops some. The profile shows about 97,000 clones, 75% to 90% of them singletons. Material: peripheral blood mononuclear cells (PBMCs), obtained at baseline. These receptors came from a human donor with classical Hodgkin lymphoma. CDR3s include the opening cysteine and the closing phenylalanine or tryptophan. The D gene is left open where the match is weak. Where a row states a size, it is once, few, many or the class of an expanded clone; other rows omit it.

d_call,clone_size,v_call,j_call,cdr3_nt,cdr3_aa
TRBD2,.,TRBV14,TRBJ2-1,TGTGCCAGCAGCTTGGTAGCGGGAGATTCCTACAATGAGCAGTTCTTC,CASSLVAGDSYNEQFF
.,medium-sized,TRBV2,TRBJ2-2,TGTGCCAGCAGTGAAGGTCGGCTCGGGGAGCTGTTTTTT,CASSEGRLGELFF
.,.,TRBV10-3,TRBJ2-1,TGTGCCATCAGTGACGCTCCTTCGGGAGAGCAGTTCTTC,CAISDAPSGEQFF
.,once,TRBV10-3,TRBJ2-1,TGTGCCATCGGCCCCCTTCTAGGCCTCCTTGAGCAGTTCTTC,CAIGPLLGLLEQFF
.,few,TRBV9,TRBJ2-2,TGTGCCAGCAGCGTAGGCTGGGACACCGGGGAGCTGTTTTTT,CASSVGWDTGELFF
TRBD1,.,TRBV9,TRBJ2-7,TGTGCCAGCAGCGTAGGCGCGGACAGGGGGCACGAGCAGTACTTC,CASSVGADRGHEQYF
TRBD1,.,TRBV27,TRBJ2-6,TGTGCCAGCAGTTCACGGACAGGGATCTCCTACTCTGGGGCCAACGTCCTGACTTTC,CASSSRTGISYSGANVLTF
.,.,TRBV27,TRBJ2-1,TGTGCCAGCAGTTTCGGTGCAGGGCCGTCCTACAATGAGCAGTTCTTC,CASSFGAGPSYNEQFF
TRBD2,few,TRBV4-1,TRBJ2-3,TGCGCCAGCAGTCTCGATCCAGGGACTAGCGGCACAGATACGCAGTATTTT,CASSLDPGTSGTDTQYF
.,.,TRBV18,TRBJ2-7,TGTGCCAGCTCACCACCCTCGAATTCCTACGAGCAGTACTTC,CASSPPSNSYEQYF
TRBD2,.,TRBV27,TRBJ2-2,TGTGCCAGCAGTTTCGAGGTGGGAGGGCCGGCCGGGGAGCTGTTTTTT,CASSFEVGGPAGELFF
TRBD2,.,TRBV7-3,TRBJ2-1,TGTGCCAGCAGCTCCCTAGCGGGGGCGCCCTACAATGAGCAGTTCTTC,CASSSLAGAPYNEQFF
.,.,TRBV11-3,TRBJ2-7,TGTGCCAGCAGTCGGGGGTACGAGCAGTACTTC,CASSRGYEQYF
TRBD2,.,TRBV30,TRBJ2-2,TGTGCCTGGGATAGACTAGCGGGAGTAGGGGAGCTGTTTTTT,CAWDRLAGVGELFF
TRBD1,.,TRBV6-1,TRBJ1-2,TGTGCCAGCAGTGAAGCGCGACAGGGAGGCTACACCTTC,CASSEARQGGYTF
.,.,TRBV18,TRBJ1-3,TGTGCCAGCTCACCACCGCCCGGATTCTCTGGAAACACCATATATTTT,CASSPPPGFSGNTIYF
TRBD2,.,TRBV29-1,TRBJ2-3,TGCAGCGTTCGGCGGGGGGTCACAGATACGCAGTATTTT,CSVRRGVTDTQYF
.,.,TRBV10-3,TRBJ2-7,TGTGCCATCAGTGAGTCGATGTTCCAAAGCAAGCCGTCTACCTACGAGCAGTACTTC,CAISESMFQSKPSTYEQYF
.,.,TRBV5-6,TRBJ2-3,TGTGCCAGCAGCTTACCAGACGGTCGCACAGATACGCAGTATTTT,CASSLPDGRTDTQYF
.,few,TRBV7-6,TRBJ2-5,TGTGCCAGCAGCCCAAATCCGGGGGAGACCCAGTACTTC,CASSPNPGETQYF
TRBD2,.,TRBV7-8,TRBJ2-1,TGTGCCAGCAGCTTAGCGCACACTAGCGAGGAGCAGTTCTTC,CASSLAHTSEEQFF
.,.,TRBV28,TRBJ2-3,TGTGCCAGCAGTTTCCGAGATACGCAGTATTTT,CASSFRDTQYF
.,.,TRBV28,TRBJ2-2,TGTGCCAGCAGTTTATTCGTCAACACCGGGGAGCTGTTTTTT,CASSLFVNTGELFF
TRBD1,once,TRBV6-6,TRBJ2-7,TGTGCCAGCAGGGGACCGGGGACAGGGAGCTCCTACGAGCAGTACTTC,CASRGPGTGSSYEQYF
TRBD1,.,TRBV4-2,TRBJ2-7,TGTGCCAGCAGCCAAGATCCAGGGGGCTGGAACGAGCAGTACTTC,CASSQDPGGWNEQYF
TRBD2,.,TRBV5-1,TRBJ2-1,TGCGCCAGCAGCTTAGGGACTAGCGGACACAATGAGCAGTTCTTC,CASSLGTSGHNEQFF
.,.,TRBV5-1,TRBJ2-5,TGCGCCAGCAGCCCCCTCCAGGGGGGTCGAGGAGTGGAGACCCAGTACTTC,CASSPLQGGRGVETQYF
.,.,TRBV30,TRBJ1-2,TGTGCCTGGATGGAGGGTGGTGGCTACACCTTC,CAWMEGGGYTF
TRBD2,.,TRBV6-1,TRBJ2-1,TGTGCCAGCAGAGTGGGACTAGCCTACAATGAGCAGTTCTTC,CASRVGLAYNEQFF
.,.,TRBV7-2,TRBJ1-2,TGTGCCAGCAGCCTCTATCGTGAAGTCTATGGCTACACCTTC,CASSLYREVYGYTF
.,.,TRBV6-1,TRBJ2-1,TGTGCCAGCAGTGGAAGCGGAACCTACAATGAGCAGTTCTTC,CASSGSGTYNEQFF
.,.,TRBV9,TRBJ1-5,TGTGCCAGCAGCACAGGGCCTGGCCAGCCCCAGCATTTT,CASSTGPGQPQHF
.,.,TRBV18,TRBJ2-7,TGTGCCAGCTCCCCGTTGACTGGGGATCCCCACGAGCAGTACTTC,CASSPLTGDPHEQYF
TRBD2,.,TRBV6-5,TRBJ2-2,TGTGCCAGTCGCAGCGGGAGGTTATGGACCGGGGAGCTGTTTTTT,CASRSGRLWTGELFF
.,.,TRBV11-3,TRBJ2-3,TGTGCCAGCAGCCTGAGTGGCACAGATACGCAGTATTTT,CASSLSGTDTQYF
.,few,TRBV15,TRBJ2-7,TGTGCCACCAGCAGAGCGCGGGACCGGCCGGCCGAGCAGTACTTC,CATSRARDRPAEQYF
.,once,TRBV5-1,TRBJ1-1,TGCGCCAGCAGCTTGGGGGTTGGGACTGAAGCTTTCTTT,CASSLGVGTEAFF
.,.,TRBV27,TRBJ2-5,TGTGCCAGTGCCGCGGGAACGTACCAAGAGACCCAGTACTTC,CASAAGTYQETQYF
TRBD1,.,TRBV27,TRBJ2-7,TGTGCCAGCATGCCGGGACAGGGGCGAACACCCTACGAGCAGTACTTC,CASMPGQGRTPYEQYF
TRBD2,.,TRBV5-5,TRBJ2-2,TGTGCCAGCAGGGCTAGCGGGTACACCGGGGAGCTGTTTTTT,CASRASGYTGELFF
.,.,TRBV6-1,TRBJ2-1,TGTGCCAGCAAACCTTTGAGCTCCTACAATGAGCAGTTCTTC,CASKPLSSYNEQFF
.,.,TRBV7-9,TRBJ1-2,TGTGCCAGCAAACCCAGTACCTATGGCTACACCTTC,CASKPSTYGYTF
.,once,TRBV28,TRBJ1-2,TGTGCCAGCAGTTTCCTTGGACCGGCCTATGGCTACACCTTC,CASSFLGPAYGYTF
.,.,TRBV7-6,TRBJ2-7,TGTGCCGGCTCCTTTTCAATGGGGGGCGAGCAGTACTTC,CAGSFSMGGEQYF
.,once,TRBV27,TRBJ1-1,TGTGCCAGCAGCTATGACAGCTACACTGAAGCTTTCTTT,CASSYDSYTEAFF
TRBD1,.,TRBV7-2,TRBJ1-2,TGTGCCAGCAGCCCGCAAGGACAGGGGTGGGGCTACACCTTC,CASSPQGQGWGYTF
TRBD1,.,TRBV30,TRBJ1-5,TGTGCCTGGGACAGGGATAAGAATCAGCCCCAGCATTTT,CAWDRDKNQPQHF
TRBD1,.,TRBV6-4,TRBJ1-5,TGTGCCAGCAGTGACCAGGGGGGGAATCAGCCCCAGCATTTT,CASSDQGGNQPQHF
TRBD1,once,TRBV5-4,TRBJ2-2,TGTGCCAGCAGCCCCGAGGGACAGCCGAACACCGGGGAGCTGTTTTTT,CASSPEGQPNTGELFF
.,.,TRBV19,TRBJ2-7,TGTGCCCCGCCCAGGAACTACGAGCAGTACTTC,CAPPRNYEQYF
TRBD2,.,TRBV30,TRBJ2-1,TGTGCCTGGAGTGGACTAGCGCCCTACTACAATGAGCAGTTCTTC,CAWSGLAPYYNEQFF
.,.,TRBV10-3,TRBJ1-5,TGTGCCATCAGTGAACAGCGGGGGGCTCAGCCCCAGCATTTT,CAISEQRGAQPQHF
TRBD2,.,TRBV29-1,TRBJ2-5,TGCAGCGGGGGGGGACTAGCCGTTGGAGAGACCCAGTACTTC,CSGGGLAVGETQYF
TRBD2,.,TRBV5-1,TRBJ2-1,TGCGCCAGCAGAAAGCCGGGACTAGAGTACAATGAGCAGTTCTTC,CASRKPGLEYNEQFF
TRBD2,.,TRBV5-4,TRBJ2-3,TGTGCCAGCAGCTTGGGAGGGACTAGCCGGTACGGGGGAGATACGCAGTATTTT,CASSLGGTSRYGGDTQYF
TRBD2,few,TRBV2,TRBJ2-2,TGTGCCAGCCATAGACTAGCGGCCACCGGGGAGCTGTTTTTT,CASHRLAATGELFF
.,.,TRBV29-1,TRBJ2-5,TGCAGCGTTGAGTTTACGTGGGGGGACAGAGATTTGTACCAAGAGACCCAGTACTTC,CSVEFTWGDRDLYQETQYF
TRBD2,.,TRBV7-8,TRBJ2-1,TGTGCCAGCAGCAATAGGGCTAGCGGGAGGCTCAATGAGCAGTTCTTC,CASSNRASGRLNEQFF
.,.,TRBV18,TRBJ1-5,TGTGCCAGCTCACTGGCGGGGAATCAGCCCCAGCATTTT,CASSLAGNQPQHF